This T cell receptor beta chain appears in the sequencing data of a study of blood T cell repertoires in COVID-19. About the research overall: Italy, Spain and the United States were the sources of the convalescent and acute COVID-19 samples. T cells, B-cell-depleted T cells, or PBMCs provided the cDNA or gDNA that served as material.

Unmatched junction bases numbered 5, after V lost 0 bases and J lost 4 bases. The CDR3 covers 15 residues. Germline V lookup: CDR1 SGHRS, CDR2 YFSETQ. Study processing details: Researchers report that nucleated cell counts were estimated from reference gene primer amplification. Repertoires were generated with immunoSEQ multiplex PCR, while TCRdb's copy carries only in-frame clones and drops some. V and J calls and clone size are as listed in that table; D and trimming were resolved from the DNA. The data contain 190,000 or so clones, 86% of them singletons. Sequencing was done on a sample of peripheral blood. This clonotype was sampled from a woman aged 70 to 79 with acute or convalescent COVID-19. The chain combines TRBV5-1 with TRBJ2-7, with TRBD2 matching 9 bases. The CDR3 sequence: CASSLGGGGAYEQYF. Here the CDR3 DNA reads TGCGCCAGCAGCTTGGGCGGCGGGGGGGCGTACGAGCAGTACTTC. The full variable domain, rest sourced from reference TRBV5-1 and TRBJ2-7, is KAGVTQTPRYLIKTRGQQVTLSCSPISGHRSVSWYQQTPGQGLQFLFEYFSETQRNKGNFPGRFSGRQFSNSRSEMNVSTLELGDSALYLCASSLGGGGAYEQYFGPGTRLTVT.